This T cell receptor beta chain was found in a study of monozygotic twins with inflammatory bowel disease. TCRdb reprocessed the 5' RACE reads and stores each CDR3 protein as one record, lacking DNA. This listing includes 350,000 to 550,000 distinct CDR3 sequences. Overall study results and limits: Among the T cells, different subtypes could not be distinguished. Healthy co-twins showed greater TCRbeta diversity (inverse Simpson) than IBD patients.

The CDR3 contains 15 residues. The germline CDR1 and CDR2 sequences are SGDLS and YYNGEE. Worth noting for this clonotype: Its antigen remains unknown.

The chain links TRBV9 to TRBJ2-1. The sequence came from a human donor with ulcerative colitis or Crohn's disease, or a healthy co-twin of an affected twin (not recorded which). Sequences were obtained from blood. The CDR3 here is CASSVGRTSYNEQFF.